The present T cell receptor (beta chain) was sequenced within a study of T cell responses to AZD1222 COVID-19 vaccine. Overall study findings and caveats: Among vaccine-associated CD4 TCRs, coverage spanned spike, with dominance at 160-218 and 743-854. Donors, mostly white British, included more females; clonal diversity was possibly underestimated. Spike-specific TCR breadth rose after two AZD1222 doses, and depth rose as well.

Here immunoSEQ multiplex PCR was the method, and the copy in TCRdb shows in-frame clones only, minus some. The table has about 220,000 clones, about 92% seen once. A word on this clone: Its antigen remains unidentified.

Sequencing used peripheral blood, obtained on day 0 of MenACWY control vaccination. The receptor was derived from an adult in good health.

The DNA of the CDR3 is TGTGCCAGTAGTATATACGGCCGGGGCAGCAATCAGCCCCAGCATTTT. This translates into CASSIYGRGSNQPQHF. The rearrangement joins TRBV19 to TRBJ1-5, with D perhaps matching TRBD1 (5 bases). V was shortened by 2 bases and J by 1 base, with 12 bases between the two germline ends. This CDR3 has 16 amino acids. Germline V lookup: CDR1 LNHDA, CDR2 SQIVND (reference sequence).